Presented here are 12 T cell receptor beta chains from one specimen sequenced in a study of identical twins. In TCRdb, the 5' RACE reads were re-called with MiXCR into one record per CDR3 protein. The sample shows fewer than 250,000 distinct CDR3 sequences, around 8% of them seen only once. These sequences were also reported in another study, on yellow fever vaccine responses in identical twins.

The specimen sequenced was memory (CD45RO+) T cells sorted from blood. Receptor source: a woman younger than 35 in good health.

This clonotype was detected many times. The V call is TRBV20-1, the J call TRBJ2-5; 7 nucleotides align to TRBD2. In germline, CDR1 is DFQATT, CDR2 SNEGSKA (reference sequence). The CDR3 spans 15 residues. V gave up 1 base and J gave up 5 bases; unmatched junction bases: 10. CDR3 in DNA: TGCAGTGCTAGAGGGCTCGCGGGAGACGTGGAGACCCAGTACTTC. Amino acids: CSARGLAGDVETQYF.

The J gene is TRBJ1-2, the V gene TRBV28; D remains ambiguous. The germline V gene encodes CDR1 MDHEN and CDR2 SYDVKM. The length of the CDR3 is 13 residues. Trimming shortened V by 2 bases and J by 4 bases, and 8 bases separated the two germline ends. The CDR3 coding sequence is TGTGCCAGCAGTTTACCGGGATTCTATGGCTACACCTTC. This encodes CASSLPGFYGYTF.

This clonotype has just a few counts. This chain connects TRBV2 to TRBJ2-7, with TRBD1 matching over 11 bases. The CDR3 extends over 15 amino acids. In germline, CDR1 is SNHLY, CDR2 FYNNEI. J lost 6 bases, V lost 4 bases, and 8 bases had no gene match. In nucleotides, the CDR3 is TGTGCCAGCAGTGCGGCCGGGACAGGGGGACGCGAGCAGTACTTC. It translates to CASSAAGTGGREQYF. Together with reference TRBV2 and TRBJ2-7, the CDR3 gives the full variable domain: EPEVTQTPSHQVTQMGQEVILRCVPISNHLYFYWYRQILGQKVEFLVSFYNNEISEKSEIFDDQFSVERPDGSNFTLKIRSTKLEDSAMYFCASSAAGTGGREQYFGPGTRLTVT.

At least ten counts were recorded for this clonotype. This chain links TRBV29-1 with TRBJ1-1; D is unclear. V was trimmed by 7 bases and J by 4 bases, leaving 19 bases between them. Germline V lookup: CDR1 SQVTM, CDR2 ANQGSEA. The CDR3 totals 14 residues. The CDR3 region has the DNA TGCAGCGCCATGCATCAAGGACGTGGCACTGAAGCTTTCTTT. As protein: CSAMHQGRGTEAFF. The full variable domain, completed using reference TRBV29-1 and TRBJ1-1, is SAVISQKPSRDICQRGTSLTIQCQVDSQVTMMFWYRQQPGQSLTLIATANQGSEATYESGFVIDKFPISRPNLTFSTLTVSNMSPEDSSIYLCSAMHQGRGTEAFFGQGTRLTVV.

This clonotype was counted at least ten times. One end of the junction is discordant with germline, which a read error may explain. This chain connects TRBV7-7 to TRBJ2-3, with D hard to call. The CDR3 contains 13 residues. Germline CDR1 and CDR2: SSHAT and FNYEAQ (reference sequence). In nucleotides, the CDR3 is TGTGCTAGCAGCCTAGGGCCCGCGGATACGCAGTATTTT. As protein: CASSLGPADTQYF.

The sample holds many counts of this clonotype. The V call is TRBV19, the J call TRBJ2-1; D gene ambiguous. V dropped 3 bases and J dropped 4 bases, with 7 bases sitting between them. CDR1 LNHDA and CDR2 SQIVND come from the germline V gene (reference sequence). This CDR3 spans 13 amino acids. The CDR3 DNA reads as TGTGCCAGTAGTATTACGCATTACAATGAGCAGTTCTTC. Encoded protein: CASSITHYNEQFF.

In its sample, this clonotype was seen many times. As the CDR3 is not closed by the conserved phenylalanine or tryptophan, this likely results from a read error. No DNA is shown, since the ends of the CDR3 on it are uncertain; the CDR3 is the one TCRdb lists. The genes are TRBV12-3 or TRBV12-4 and TRBJ2-7. Inclusive of both ends, the CDR3 amounts to 12 amino acids. The CDR3 is CASRFAKRRQAD.

The chain joins TRBV20-1 to TRBJ2-5; D is perhaps TRBD2 (5 bases). The CDR3 covers 11 residues. Germline V gives CDR1 DFQATT, CDR2 SNEGSKA (reference sequence). The V end lost 7 bases, the J end lost 4 bases, and 10 bases lay between the germline ends. CDR3 coding DNA: TGCAGTGTGTCCAGCGGAGAGACCCAGTACTTC. Protein product: CSVSSGETQYF.

This clonotype was observed a handful of times. This chain connects TRBV5-1 to TRBJ2-2, with 9 bases aligning to TRBD1. Germline V gene lookup returns CDR1 SGHRS and CDR2 YFSETQ. V was pared by 3 bases and J by 6 bases, with 6 bases of the junction left unmatched. The CDR3 has 15 amino acids. This CDR3 is CASSSPDRGAGELFF. The CDR3 DNA follows: TGCGCCAGCAGCTCCCCGGACAGGGGAGCCGGGGAGCTGTTTTTT.

Comments on this clonotype: A much bigger clone sits one base away, suggesting this may be a read error. The chain combines TRBV20-1 with TRBJ2-2; D is uncertain. The germline V gene has CDR1 DFQATT and CDR2 SNEGSKA (reference sequence). The length of the CDR3 is 15 residues. The DNA of the CDR3 is TGCTGTGCTAGAGATAATACCAGAGACACCGGGGAGCTGTTTTTT. Its protein is CCARDNTRDTGELFF.

This clonotype has ten or more counts. The chain is built from TRBV29-1 and TRBJ2-7; TRBD1 agrees at 9 bases. The CDR3 extends over 13 amino acids. Trimming at V came to 4 bases and at J to 10 bases, leaving 11 bases not matched to a gene. Germline V gene lookup returns CDR1 SQVTM and CDR2 ANQGSEA. The CDR3 sequence: CSVVDRGGLDQYF. DNA for the CDR3: TGCAGCGTTGTGGACAGGGGAGGACTAGATCAGTACTTC.

This clonotype came up many times. V is TRBV7-7 and J is TRBJ2-5, with 8 positions matching TRBD2. The CDR3 runs 15 residues. Germline V gene sequence: CDR1 SSHAT, CDR2 FNYEAQ (reference sequence). This CDR3 reads CASVSLAGKQETQYF. The DNA for the CDR3 is TGTGCTAGCGTCTCTCTAGCGGGCAAACAAGAGACCCAGTACTTC.